Presented here are 28 T cell receptor beta chains from one specimen sequenced in a study of T-cell reconstitution after alpha-beta-depleted transplantation in children. During its preparation, the TCRbeta library received unique molecular identifiers. TCRdb reanalysed the PCR reads using MiXCR and keeps one entry per CDR3 protein. The table shows about 610,000 distinct CDR3 sequences, with about 10% occurring only once. Sequences were derived from PBMCs from the stem cell graft donor, sampled from the stem cell graft. The receptors derive from a human donor who donated a stem cell graft to a child with acute myeloid leukemia.

This clonotype was counted only a few times. This chain connects TRBV7-2 to TRBJ1-1; D is ambiguous. Trimming stripped 7 bases from V and 0 bases from J, with 15 bases between. CDR1 is SGHTA and CDR2 is FQGNSA in the germline V gene. This CDR3 has 15 amino acids. CDR3 residues: CASTLHPVMNTEAFF. The CDR3 DNA reads TGTGCCAGCACCCTTCACCCGGTTATGAACACTGAAGCTTTCTTT.

In its sample, this clonotype was seen a few times. This rearrangement joins TRBV12-3 or TRBV12-4 to TRBJ2-4, with D possibly being TRBD2 (6 bases). The V and J ends lost 3 bases and 2 bases respectively, with 14 bases between them. The CDR3 contains 16 residues. CDR3 sequence: CASSFQRREPKNIQYF. CDR3 coding DNA: TGTGCCAGCAGTTTCCAGCGGCGGGAACCCAAAAACATTCAGTACTTC.

This clonotype was seen many times. The V and J genes are TRBV20-1 and TRBJ2-1, with D possibly matching TRBD2 (5 bases). There are 11 residues in the CDR3. V gave up 3 bases and J gave up 8 bases, with 8 bases separating them. Germline-derived CDR1 and CDR2 are DFQATT and SNEGSKA (reference sequence). For the CDR3, the DNA is TGCAGTGCTAGGAGGGATGATGAGCAGTTCTTC. Translation: CSARRDDEQFF.

V usage is TRBV3-1 and J usage is TRBJ2-7; D possibly uses TRBD1 or TRBD2 (6 bases each). In germline, CDR1 is LGHDT, CDR2 YNNKEL (reference sequence). V lost 4 bases, J lost 2 bases, and 18 bases lay in between. CDR3 length: 16 amino acids. CDR3 protein: CASSPTGTLPAYEQYF. The CDR3 DNA is TGTGCCAGCAGCCCTACAGGGACTCTCCCAGCCTACGAGCAGTACTTC.

In this sample, this clonotype turned up a few times. The rearrangement uses TRBV10-3 and TRBJ2-5; 7 nucleotides line up with TRBD1. This CDR3 contains 18 residues. CDR1 and CDR2 from the germline V gene are ENHRY and SYGVKD. The junction had 18 bases not matched to a gene; V was cut back by 3 bases and J by 5 bases. CDR3 nucleotides: TGTGCCATCAGTGATATCACCGGGACAGTGGGTCGCGCGGAGACCCAGTACTTC. This codes for CAISDITGTVGRAETQYF.

As regards this clonotype: Possible read error: a much larger clone is one base away. V gene TRBV12-3 or TRBV12-4 combines with J gene TRBJ2-7; D uncertain. V gave up 5 bases and J gave up 3 bases, with 11 bases separating them. CDR3 length equals 13 residues. The CDR3 DNA reads TGTGCCAGCAGTAAGCAGATCTGCTACGAGCAGTACTTC. It is translated as CASSKQICYEQYF.

This clonotype has only a few counts. V usage is TRBV12-3 or TRBV12-4 and J usage is TRBJ2-1, with TRBD2 identical over 11 bases. The CDR3 runs to 16 residues. The V gene end was trimmed by 6 bases and the J gene end by 5 bases; junction bases not matched to a gene: 9. The CDR3 nucleotides are TGTGCCAGCAGGGACCGCACTAGCGGGAGTGACAATGAGCAGTTCTTC. Its protein product is CASRDRTSGSDNEQFF.

The chain couples TRBV6-5 to TRBJ1-5; possible D gene TRBD1, 6 bases. V lost 3 bases and J lost 6, with 15 bases in between. This CDR3 is built from 15 residues. The germline CDR1 and CDR2 sequences are MNHEY and SVGAGI. The CDR3 sequence: CASSYSGASGQPQHF. The CDR3 DNA sequence: TGTGCCAGCAGTTATTCGGGGGCGTCGGGTCAGCCCCAGCATTTT.

The chain couples TRBV20-1 to TRBJ2-5, with 12 bases matching TRBD2. CDR3 size: 16 residues. Germline V gene lookup returns CDR1 DFQATT and CDR2 SNEGSKA (reference sequence). Trimming at V came to 5 bases and at J to 2 bases, leaving 9 bases not matched to a gene. Here the CDR3 reads CSAQALAGGLQETQYF. The CDR3 bases are TGCAGTGCTCAAGCACTAGCGGGAGGCCTTCAAGAGACCCAGTACTTC.

In this sample, this clonotype turned up a few times. The gene calls are TRBV27 and TRBJ2-4; 9 bases agree with TRBD1. Trimming removed 3 bases from V and 2 bases from J; junction bases left unmatched: 17. This CDR3 is built from 20 residues. Germline CDR1 and CDR2: MNHEY and SMNVEV (reference sequence). The CDR3 DNA follows: TGTGCCAGCAGTTTCCCCCAACGCCCGACAGGGGGAAGGTCCAAAAACATTCAGTACTTC. Encoded protein: CASSFPQRPTGGRSKNIQYF.

This clonotype was found a few times. The junction departs from germline at one end; a sequencing error may be responsible. This chain links TRBV7-9 with TRBJ1-2; 7 bases fit TRBD1. In germline, CDR1 is SEHNR, CDR2 FQNEAQ (reference sequence). This CDR3 is 14 amino acids long. CDR3 nucleotides: TGTGCCAGCAGCTTACCAGAGACGGGACAGAAGGAAATTTTC. Translating gives CASSLPETGQKEIF.

This clonotype was observed a few times. The gene calls are TRBV20-1 and TRBJ1-1; maybe TRBD1 (5 bases). From germline, CDR1 is DFQATT and CDR2 SNEGSKA (reference sequence). V was trimmed by 1 base and J by 10 bases, leaving 13 bases between them. This CDR3 comprises 12 residues. The CDR3 region is CSARATVRTAFF. The DNA of the CDR3 is TGCAGTGCTAGAGCGACAGTGCGTACAGCTTTCTTT.

This clonotype has more than one count but fewer than ten. This chain uses TRBV7-9 with TRBJ2-7; D possibly corresponds to TRBD1 (5 bases). Trimming pared 4 bases from V and 0 bases from J, leaving 7 bases between. This CDR3 contains 13 residues. Germline loops: CDR1 SEHNR, CDR2 FQNEAQ (reference sequence). The CDR3 is CASSSTASYEQYF. In DNA, the CDR3 is TGTGCCAGCAGCTCGACAGCCTCCTACGAGCAGTACTTC.

In its sample, this clonotype was seen many times. V gene TRBV27 combines with J gene TRBJ2-7; 7 bases are a match to TRBD2. The trim removed 2 bases at V and 4 bases at J, leaving 11 bases unmatched. The V gene's germline CDR1 is MNHEY and CDR2 SMNVEV (reference sequence). The CDR3 has 16 amino acids. The CDR3 DNA follows: TGTGCCAGCAGTTTAGATCCTAGCGGAGCCCTTTACGAGCAGTACTTC. Translated: CASSLDPSGALYEQYF.

This clonotype was observed a few times. The CDR3 DNA reads as TGTGCCAGCACCAGGACAGGTTATCAGCCCCAGCATTTT. It translates to CASTRTGYQPQHF. V gene TRBV6-2 or TRBV6-3 combines with J gene TRBJ1-5, with 7 nucleotides matching TRBD1. From germline, CDR1 is MNHEY and CDR2 SVGEGT. CDR3 length: 13 amino acids. V shed 7 bases, J shed 5 bases, and the junction held 5 bases outside the gene matches.

The chain employs TRBV12-3 or TRBV12-4 and TRBJ2-1; D remains unclear. V gave up 3 bases and J gave up 15 bases, with 15 bases separating them. This CDR3 has 12 amino acids. The CDR3 DNA reads as TGTGCCAGCAGTTTCATGGCGGAAAACCGGTTCTTC. Protein product: CASSFMAENRFF.

In DNA, the CDR3 is TGCGCCAGCAGCCAGCTCTACAGGGGTTCAAGCGACGAGCAGTACTTC. Protein product: CASSQLYRGSSDEQYF. The chain links TRBV4-1 to TRBJ2-7, with 7 positions matching TRBD1. Trimming took 3 bases from V and 5 from J; bases not matched to a gene: 13. Germline CDR1 is MGHRA and CDR2 is YSYEKL. This CDR3 comprises 16 residues.

The table lists this clonotype with a few counts. The chain has TRBV12-5 and TRBJ2-3, with D maybe TRBD2 (5 bases). Trimming removed 0 bases from V and 4 bases from J, with 5 bases in between. CDR1 is LGHNT and CDR2 is FRNRAP in the germline V gene. CDR3 size: 13 residues. This CDR3 reads CASGLVGADTQYF. CDR3 coding DNA: TGTGCTAGTGGTTTGGTGGGAGCAGATACGCAGTATTTT.

This clonotype was seen at least ten times. V and J are TRBV20-1 and TRBJ2-7; a weak D match, TRBD2 (6 bases). Germline-derived CDR1 and CDR2 are DFQATT and SNEGSKA (reference sequence). The CDR3 length is 12 residues. V was trimmed by 3 bases and J by 7 bases, leaving 13 bases between them. The CDR3 DNA sequence: TGCAGTGCTAGTGTGGGACGGGGGGAGCAGTACTTC. Protein product: CSASVGRGEQYF.

This clonotype was detected a few times. The chain combines TRBV29-1 with TRBJ2-1, with 8 nucleotides matching TRBD1. The trim removed 3 bases at V and 0 bases at J, leaving 10 bases unmatched. Per germline, CDR1 SQVTM and CDR2 ANQGSEA. The CDR3 extends over 17 amino acids. CDR3 amino acids: CSVEEDRGPFSYNEQFF. CDR3 sequence (DNA): TGCAGCGTTGAGGAAGACAGGGGCCCTTTCTCCTACAATGAGCAGTTCTTC.

The chain recombines TRBV20-1 with TRBJ1-5; a possible D gene is TRBD1 (5 bases). This CDR3 has 14 residues. The germline gives CDR1 DFQATT, CDR2 SNEGSKA (reference sequence). V shed 6 bases and J shed 6 bases, with 18 bases lying between them. The CDR3 is CSALPDDGGQPQHF. The CDR3 DNA reads as TGCAGTGCCCTACCCGACGACGGGGGTCAGCCCCAGCATTTT.

This clonotype was counted only a few times. This chain links TRBV7-2 with TRBJ2-5; possibly TRBD1 for D (6 bases). This CDR3 contains 14 residues. Trimming cost V 0 bases and J 7 bases, with 12 bases left between them. The germline V gene encodes CDR1 SGHTA and CDR2 FQGNSA. The CDR3 loop is CASSLAPGAATQYF. The CDR3 bases are TGTGCCAGCAGCTTAGCTCCAGGGGCTGCGACCCAGTACTTC.

This clonotype has a handful of counts. The chain couples TRBV13 to TRBJ2-3; weak D call: TRBD1 (8 bases). The CDR3 runs to 15 residues. CDR1 is PRHDT and CDR2 is FYEKMQ in the germline V gene (reference sequence). Deletions cut 6 bases from V and 4 bases from J, with 17 bases between. For the CDR3, the DNA is TGTGCCAGCAGTCCCACAGGGGGGGCCGCAGATACGCAGTATTTT. Protein product: CASSPTGGAADTQYF.

This clonotype was counted at least ten times. V is TRBV15 and J is TRBJ2-2; the match to TRBD1 covers 8 bases. Germline trimming cut 5 bases from V and 7 bases from J; bases unmatched to any gene: 9. The CDR3 runs 15 residues. CDR1 is LNHNV and CDR2 is YYDKDF in the germline V gene (reference sequence). The CDR3 loop is CATSRSTGEGGELFF. CDR3 nucleotide sequence: TGTGCCACCAGCCGATCGACAGGGGAAGGCGGGGAGCTGTTTTTT. Full variable domain (outside the CDR3, taken from reference TRBV15 and TRBJ2-2): DAMVIQNPRYQVTQFGKPVTLSCSQTLNHNVMYWYQQKSSQAPKLLFHYYDKDFNNEADTPDNFQSRRPNTSFCFLDIRSPGLGDTAMYLCATSRSTGEGGELFFGEGSRLTVL.

This clonotype was detected many times. The genes are TRBV20-1 and TRBJ2-1; 11 bases align to TRBD2. The junction had 14 bases not matched to a gene; V was cut back by 3 bases and J by 4 bases. This CDR3 comprises 18 residues. CDR1 is DFQATT and CDR2 is SNEGSKA in the germline V gene (reference sequence). CDR3 nucleotide sequence: TGCAGTGCTAGGGTTGGGTATAGCGGGAGGGCCGAGTACAATGAGCAGTTCTTC. Encoded protein: CSARVGYSGRAEYNEQFF.

This clonotype showed up just a few times. The J gene is TRBJ2-7, the V gene TRBV4-3, with no clear D. Trimming stripped 0 bases from V and 2 bases from J, with 11 bases between. This CDR3 is 15 amino acids long. Germline V gives CDR1 LGHNA, CDR2 YSLEER. Here the CDR3 reads CASSQDRDGAYEQYF. In DNA, the CDR3 is TGCGCCAGCAGCCAAGACCGTGATGGAGCCTACGAGCAGTACTTC.

This clonotype has at least ten counts. The rearrangement links TRBV20-1 to TRBJ2-7; 7 bases agree with TRBD2. J lost 2 bases, V lost 2 bases, and 3 bases had no gene match. This CDR3 region has 13 residues. CDR1 is DFQATT, CDR2 SNEGSKA, per germline (reference sequence). The CDR3 sequence is CSARLAAPYEQYF. The CDR3 nucleotides are TGCAGTGCTAGACTAGCGGCTCCCTACGAGCAGTACTTC.

The V gene is TRBV12-3 or TRBV12-4, the J gene TRBJ1-1, with D hard to call. The CDR3 totals 12 residues. V dropped 3 bases and J dropped 10 bases, with 12 bases sitting between them. The DNA for the CDR3 is TGTGCCAGCAGTTTTGGGGTTTCAGGAGCTTTCTTT. Amino acid sequence: CASSFGVSGAFF.